The table lists the clone carrying this T cell receptor beta chain with a few counts. Its target is not known. This entry comes from a study of cytotoxic CD8 clonotypes in ibrutinib-treated CLL. Study information: There were, on average, roughly 260,000 productive templates and 90,000 to 95,000 productive rearrangements per sample.

The length of the CDR3 is 17 residues. Study-wide results and limits: Ibrutinib response saw clonality rise, and progression saw it return toward baseline. Clonality correlated strongly with circulating CD8+ T cells and exceeded age-matched healthy donors at baseline. The study found public clonotypes uncommon, contracting or stable on treatment.

This table comes from immunoSEQ multiplex PCR, and its TCRdb copy is limited to in-frame clones, with some not included. The sample consists of 300,000 or so clones, over 55% of them appearing once. The sequence derives from a human donor with chronic lymphocytic leukemia. The chain recombines TRBV1 with TRBJ2-1; the tabulated D call, TRBD2, remains unverified against the DNA. TRBV1 is a listed pseudogene. The sequenced sample was PBMCs, obtained after 36 months of ibrutinib treatment. The CDR3 loop reads CTSSQDRLAIGDNEQFF. CDR3 DNA: TGCACCAGCAGCCAAGATAGGCTAGCTATAGGAGACAATGAGCAGTTCTTC.